In this sample, the clone carrying this T cell receptor beta chain turned up a few times. Its antigen is unknown. This specimen comes from a study of T-cell memory formation after mild COVID-19. Study-level background: Each donor largely had its own TCR clusters. General observations from the study: Day 15 to 85 contracting clones showed balanced CD4/CD8; later expanders leaned CD4+. Contracting CD4+ clones lay largely in CM and EM, with CD8+ ones residing in EMRA. Pre-infection memory carried some responding clones, suggesting that cross-reactive memory joined.

This CDR3 comprises 15 residues. Deletions cut 4 bases from V and 5 bases from J, with 15 bases between. The germline V gene has CDR1 KGHDR and CDR2 SFDVKD. TCRdb independently ran MiXCR on the 5' RACE reads; one entry per CDR3 protein. The table has hundreds of thousands of distinct CDR3 sequences, under 20% seen once. The source of this sequence is an adult woman who had mild COVID-19 (a few samples of this study predate the infection). Cell type and time point are not known. V and J are TRBV24-1 and TRBJ2-3, with D unclear. Sequenced material: PBMCs or a T cell subset sorted from them (not recorded which). CDR3 residues: CATSDRTASGDTQYF. CDR3 bases: TGTGCCACCAGTGACCGAACAGCCTCCGGAGATACGCAGTATTTT.